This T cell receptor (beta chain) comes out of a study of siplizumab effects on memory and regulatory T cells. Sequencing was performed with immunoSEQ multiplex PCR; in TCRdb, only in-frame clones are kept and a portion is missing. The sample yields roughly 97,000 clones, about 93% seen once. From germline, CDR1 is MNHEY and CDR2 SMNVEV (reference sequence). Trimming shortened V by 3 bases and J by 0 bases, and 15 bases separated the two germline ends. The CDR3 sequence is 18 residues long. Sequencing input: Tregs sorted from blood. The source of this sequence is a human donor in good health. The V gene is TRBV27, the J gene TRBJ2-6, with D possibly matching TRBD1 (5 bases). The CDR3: CASSLRTTQGSGANVLTF. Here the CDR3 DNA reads TGTGCCAGCAGTTTGCGGACCACTCAGGGCTCTGGGGCCAACGTCCTGACTTTC.